The table lists the clone carrying this TCR beta chain with a count of one. Some clones are missing from TCRdb's copy, which holds only in-frame ones; the method was immunoSEQ multiplex PCR. The data hold around 260,000 clones, with 75% to 95% observed a single time. Researchers sorted participants into cohorts using their self-reported clinical history. Donors of Cohort 3 who recovered were those that had two negative PCRs, clearance, or symptom resolution. These data belong to a study of blood T cell repertoires in COVID-19. Across the whole study: T cells, B-cell-depleted T cells, or PBMCs provided the cDNA or gDNA that served as material.

The sequence was obtained from a woman under 40 who had recovered from COVID-19. Sequencing was carried out using PBMCs or T cells enriched from blood (not recorded which).

This CDR3 is CASSLGLAGGSLETQYF. The CDR3 DNA reads TGTGCCAGCAGCCTGGGGCTAGCGGGAGGATCGCTAGAGACCCAGTACTTC. This chain uses TRBV27 with TRBJ2-5, with TRBD2 identical over 11 bases. This CDR3 has 17 residues. Germline V gene lookup returns CDR1 MNHEY and CDR2 SMNVEV (reference sequence). V shed 6 bases and J 4 bases; nucleotides not matched to a gene: 13.